This is a list of T cell receptor beta chains from one sample in a study of blood T cells in healthy people across ages. TCRdb analysed the 5' RACE reads with MiXCR anew, one entry per CDR3 protein. The repertoire has about 970,000 distinct CDR3 sequences, 51% of them found once; the top ten carry 20% to 25%. Sequencing was done on a sample of blood. These receptors came from a woman aged 60 to 75 in good health. Each CDR3 is given with its conserved first and last residue. Each record gives: CDR3 DNA, CDR3 protein, clone size, V gene, D gene, J gene. The D gene is left open where the match is weak. Not every row has a clone size; where given, it reads once, few, many or a size class.

CDR3 DNA: TGTGCCAGCAGTTTAGCCCCCACTAGCGGGAGGACCCGCGAGCAGTACTTC; CDR3 protein: CASSLAPTSGRTREQYF; clone size: .; V gene: TRBV27; D gene: TRBD2; J gene: TRBJ2-7
CDR3 DNA: TGTGCCAGCAGCCGAGGACTTCCTCCTACCTACGAGCAGTACTTC; CDR3 protein: CASSRGLPPTYEQYF; clone size: .; V gene: TRBV2; D gene: .; J gene: TRBJ2-7
CDR3 DNA: TGTGCCAGCAGTTTTCAGGGACTGGGCGGCTACACCTTC; CDR3 protein: CASSFQGLGGYTF; clone size: few; V gene: TRBV12-3/TRBV12-4; D gene: .; J gene: TRBJ1-2
CDR3 DNA: TGCGCCAGCAGCCAAGACGCGCAGTTCGACAGCAGGAACGGGGACTACGAGCAGTACTTC; CDR3 protein: CASSQDAQFDSRNGDYEQYF; clone size: .; V gene: TRBV4-3; D gene: .; J gene: TRBJ2-7
CDR3 DNA: TGTGCCATCAGTGAGTCAGGGGGCACTGAAGCTTTCTTT; CDR3 protein: CAISESGGTEAFF; clone size: few; V gene: TRBV10-3; D gene: .; J gene: TRBJ1-1
CDR3 DNA: TGTGCCAGCAGCCAAGGTCAAGAAAATCAGCCCCAGCATTTT; CDR3 protein: CASSQGQENQPQHF; clone size: .; V gene: TRBV3-1; D gene: .; J gene: TRBJ1-5
CDR3 DNA: TGCGCCAGCAGCCAAGTTTACAAGTTCTATGGCTACACCTTC; CDR3 protein: CASSQVYKFYGYTF; clone size: .; V gene: TRBV4-1; D gene: .; J gene: TRBJ1-2
CDR3 DNA: TGTGCCAGCAGCTTAGTAGTGTCGGCGGGCCCAGAGACCCAGTACTTC; CDR3 protein: CASSLVVSAGPETQYF; clone size: few; V gene: TRBV7-2; D gene: .; J gene: TRBJ2-5
CDR3 DNA: TGCGCCAGCAGCGCCGGGACACCTAGGAGCTCCTACGAGCAGTACTTC; CDR3 protein: CASSAGTPRSSYEQYF; clone size: few; V gene: TRBV5-1; D gene: .; J gene: TRBJ2-7
CDR3 DNA: TGTGCCAGCAGTGGGCGGGAACTCCTCTACGAGCAGTACTTC; CDR3 protein: CASSGRELLYEQYF; clone size: few; V gene: TRBV25-1; D gene: .; J gene: TRBJ2-7
CDR3 DNA: TGCAGTGCTAGCTACAGTGACGCCTACGAGCAGTACTTC; CDR3 protein: CSASYSDAYEQYF; clone size: .; V gene: TRBV20-1; D gene: .; J gene: TRBJ2-7